Given below is one T cell receptor (beta chain) in context. This clone was counted only a few times. It has no known antigen specificity. Base qualities are missing; no much larger clone stands one base away. Clipping removes 1 base from V and 0 bases from J, with 5 as the unmatched junction base count. The germline V gene provides CDR1 SQVTM and CDR2 ANQGSEA. Its CDR3 holds 16 amino acids, cysteine through phenylalanine. The read is trimmed to its CDR3 DNA, 48 bases read in frame from base 1. This record comes from a study of shared clonotypes between healthy human individuals (dated by TCRdb to about 2020). General notes on the study: The cohort comprised two women and a few men aged 18 to 49 years. Between about 0.94 and 8.9 billion PBMCs per donor were obtained by leukapheresis. To increase sequencing depth and limit assay-specific biases, TCR repertoire library preparation and sequencing were carried out by different laboratories using diverse techniques. Per donor, three plates each were used for CD4 naive and CD4 memory, two for CD8 naive, and one for CD8 memory. Blood TCR repertoires of a handful of healthy adults were deeply sequenced to estimate repertoire size and the extent of clonotype sharing between individuals. What the work shows at the level of the full study, not this receptor alone: Sampling was limited to blood, and TCR repertoires in tissue likely differ from TCR repertoires in blood. Estimated clonotype richness was generally larger for naive than for memory subsets. The small number of donors limited the genetic and exposure-history diversity represented. Compared with non-shared clonotypes, clonotypes shared by all four sorted-subset donors had higher generation probabilities. Pairwise subsampling indicated that sequencing depth was expected to affect the degree of clonotype sharing among donors. Across four donors, around 5% of naive CD4, over 3% of naive CD8, under 2.5% of memory CD4, and 0.4% to 0.45% of memory CD8 clonotypes were shared. Rarefaction of sorted-subset datasets indicated incomplete sequencing despite the large sequencing depth.

The donors were healthy, HIV-negative adults with no recently reported acute infections or vaccinations. Every donor was a Caucasian adult living in Nashville, Tennessee, USA. Magnetic negative selection was used to enrich CD4+ T cells, after which naive cells were positively selected on CD45RA and the negative fraction became the memory subset. Blood was obtained by leukapheresis, after which PBMCs were separated by Ficoll-Histopaque density gradient centrifugation and cryopreserved in liquid nitrogen vapor phase. Analytical flow cytometry was used to check the purity and quantity of each magnetically sorted T cell population. Genomic DNA was isolated from each sorted fraction and quantified by UV absorbance on a Nanodrop 2000c. Using the deep immunoSEQ assay, TCR CDR3 regions were amplified from genomic DNA by multiplex PCR. For each cell subset, the extracted genomic DNA was distributed evenly across all wells of several immunoSEQ 96-well plates, and each plate served as one replicate. Each replicate PCR for sorted subsets received approximately 200 ng genomic DNA, equal to about 30,000 T cell genomes. Purified libraries were quantified with a Qubit 3.0 fluorometer, sized on a Bioanalyzer 2100, and re-quantified with the KAPA Library Quantification kit. Each immunoSEQ 96-well plate was sequenced on its own single-read 150-cycle Illumina NextSeq 550 flow cell. From the authors' description of their analysis: The immunoSEQ output contained only junctional sequences without quality scores, so filtering could not match that applied to full-length reads. To assign V/J genes and CDR3, sequences were annotated using PyIR, a Python wrapper for IgBLAST v1.9, with IMGT germline references. Reads were filtered out if the reads had weak V/J assignments (E-value above 1e-6), no CDR3, stop codons, out-of-frame junctions, or ambiguous translated residues. V3J clonotypes were defined as sequences sharing the same inferred V gene, J gene, and CDR3 amino acid sequence. Percentage overlap between repertoires was computed as shared unique clonotypes divided by the size of the smaller repertoire. Repertoire richness was assessed with RTK rarefaction, the Chao1 estimator, and Recon v2.1 estimates of unobserved clonotypes. Generation probabilities for all TCRbeta clonotypes obtained by the gDNA method from a handful of donors were computed using OLGA. TCRdb limited this immuneACCESS table to in-frame rearrangements with V and J called. A share of clones is missing; checked studies link under half to unresolved V genes, and the rest is unexplained. That table furnishes V, J and clone size, whereas the DNA furnished D and trimming. The sample table lists about 1 million clones, about three quarters of them with a count of one. The top ten constitute approximately 1.3% of the sample.

The chain is encoded by TRBV29-1 joined to TRBJ2-3; the junction holds 9 bases that match TRBD2. This TCR came from a man younger than 30 in good health. The sequencing input was memory CD4+ T cells sorted from blood. In the paper's terms, the cell subset or site label means: CD45RA-negative fraction. The CDR3: CSVEVTTSGSTDTQYF. The DNA sequence reads TGCAGCGTTGAAGTCACCACTAGCGGGAGCACAGATACGCAGTATTTT.